Each of the 25 T cell receptor beta chains below was sequenced from the same sample in a study of T cell changes during pregnancy in multiple sclerosis. Sequenced by immunoSEQ multiplex PCR; TCRdb stores in-frame clones only, minus some. The sample lists 65,000 to 90,000 clones; roughly 92% were seen once. The specimen was peripheral blood, collected in the first trimester of pregnancy. The receptors come from a female donor with multiple sclerosis, enrolled in a pregnancy study.

This rearrangement joins TRBV2 to TRBJ1-3; D remains unclear. The CDR3 consists of 15 residues. Germline V CDR1 and CDR2: SNHLY, FYNNEI. V lost 0 bases and J 2 bases, leaving 8 bases between the germline ends. Written as DNA, the CDR3 is TGTGCCAGCAGTGAAGCGGCGACTCCTGGAAACACCATATATTTT. Translated, it gives CASSEAATPGNTIYF.

The table lists this clone with a count of one. V is TRBV21-1 and J is TRBJ2-5; the table's D call of TRBD1 was not tested on the DNA. TRBV21-1 is a known pseudogene. CDR3 length equals 14 residues. The DNA of the CDR3 is TGTGCCAGCAGCAAATTCAGGGTTTGCGAGACCCAGTACTTC. It is translated as CASSKFRVCETQYF.

The rearrangement uses TRBV5-4 and TRBJ1-2; D is undetermined. CDR1 is SGHNT and CDR2 is YYREEE in the germline V gene (reference sequence). The V end was cut by 5 bases, the J end by 3 bases, with 5 bases between. The CDR3 totals 11 residues. In DNA, the CDR3 is TGTGCCAGCAGGAGTGACTATGGCTACACCTTC. Residues: CASRSDYGYTF.

The chain combines TRBV28 with TRBJ2-7, with TRBD2 matching 10 bases. The CDR3 sequence is 15 residues long. The J segment lost 7 bases and the V segment lost 3 bases, leaving 9 bases of the junction unmatched. Per germline, CDR1 MDHEN and CDR2 SYDVKM. As DNA, the CDR3 is TGTGCCAGCAGTTTTTCAGCGGGAGGGCCGGGTGAGCAGTACTTC. This encodes CASSFSAGGPGEQYF.

V usage is TRBV29-1 and J usage is TRBJ2-7; TRBD1 agrees at 8 bases. Germline lookup yields CDR1 SQVTM and CDR2 ANQGSEA. This CDR3 has 13 amino acids. V lost 4 bases, J lost 3 bases, and 5 bases stayed unmatched. CDR3 coding DNA: TGCAGCGTTGGTCCGGGACAGGACTACGAGCAGTACTTC. This sequence encodes CSVGPGQDYEQYF.

The rearrangement uses TRBV7-2 and TRBJ1-5, with a weak D call TRBD1 (6 bases). CDR3 length equals 13 residues. From germline, CDR1 is SGHTA and CDR2 FQGNSA. The V end lost 5 bases, the J end lost 7 bases, and 12 bases lay between the germline ends. The DNA of the CDR3 is TGTGCCAGCAGCCCAGGCGGGGGCCAGCCCCAGCATTTT. Its protein is CASSPGGGQPQHF.

This sequence joins TRBV7-6 and TRBJ1-1; D perhaps matches TRBD1 (5 bases). The germline V and J ends were trimmed by 2 bases and 0 bases, with 10 bases remaining between them. Germline-derived CDR1 and CDR2 are SGHVS and FNYEAQ. The CDR3 is made up of 15 amino acids. This CDR3 reads CASSLTQGVNTEAFF. The CDR3 DNA sequence: TGTGCCAGCAGCTTAACGCAGGGTGTGAACACTGAAGCTTTCTTT.

V usage is TRBV27 and J usage is TRBJ2-7, with TRBD1 as a possible D gene (5 bases). The germline V gene has CDR1 MNHEY and CDR2 SMNVEV (reference sequence). Trimming took 3 bases from V and 3 from J, leaving 12 bases between them. This CDR3 comprises 14 residues. CDR3 loop: CASSFGQGNYEQYF. Written as DNA, the CDR3 is TGTGCCAGCAGTTTTGGGCAGGGTAACTACGAGCAGTACTTC.

This sequence joins TRBV29-1 and TRBJ1-1, with a weak D call TRBD1 (5 bases). Germline loops: CDR1 SQVTM, CDR2 ANQGSEA. The CDR3 is 14 amino acids. The V gene lost 4 bases and the J gene lost 4 bases, with 16 bases spanning the gap. CDR3 amino acids: CSVGAAVGGTEAFF. CDR3 sequence (DNA): TGCAGCGTTGGCGCGGCGGTGGGGGGCACTGAAGCTTTCTTT.

This chain connects TRBV9 to TRBJ2-1; 7 positions agree with TRBD2. The CDR3 sequence is 16 residues long. The germline V gene encodes CDR1 SGDLS and CDR2 YYNGEE. Trimming at V came to 4 bases and at J to 8 bases, leaving 15 bases not matched to a gene. CDR3 DNA sequence: TGTGCCAGCAGCCCTCGGGGAGGGACCTCAGGCGATGAGCAGTTCTTC. As protein: CASSPRGGTSGDEQFF. The full variable domain, completed using reference TRBV9 and TRBJ2-1, is DSGVTQTPKHLITATGQRVTLRCSPRSGDLSVYWYQQSLDQGLQFLIQYYNGEERAKGNILERFSAQQFPDLHSELNLSSLELGDSALYFCASSPRGGTSGDEQFFGPGTRLTVL.

V is TRBV10-3 and J is TRBJ2-7, with TRBD1 identical over 9 bases. CDR3 length: 15 amino acids. Germline values: CDR1 ENHRY, CDR2 SYGVKD. V was clipped by 6 bases and J by 6 bases; unmatched bases: 12. The CDR3 reads CAIRPTGTGIGEQYF. CDR3 bases: TGTGCCATCAGGCCGACCGGGACAGGGATAGGCGAGCAGTACTTC.

This clone was seen just once. This rearrangement joins TRBV7-8 to TRBJ1-5, with 11 bases fitting TRBD1. From germline, CDR1 is SGHVS and CDR2 FQNEAQ. The CDR3 sequence is 15 residues long. The trim removed 5 bases at V and 6 bases at J, leaving 6 bases unmatched. CDR3: CASSLGQGARQPQHF. The CDR3 nucleotides read TGTGCCAGCAGCCTCGGACAGGGGGCGCGTCAGCCCCAGCATTTT.

The chain couples TRBV2 to TRBJ2-7, with D possibly TRBD2 on 6 matching bases. This CDR3 has 14 residues. CDR1 is SNHLY, CDR2 FYNNEI, per germline. V lost 4 bases, J lost 2 bases, and 12 bases lay in between. The CDR3 reads CASSVGTSTYEQYF. As DNA, the CDR3 is TGTGCCAGCAGTGTCGGGACTTCAACCTACGAGCAGTACTTC.

J is TRBJ2-5 and V is TRBV6-6, with D perhaps TRBD1 (7 bases). The germline CDR1 and CDR2 sequences are MNHNY and SVGAGI (reference sequence). This CDR3 region has 14 residues. Trimming cost V 2 bases and J 5 bases, with 12 bases left between them. Written as DNA, the CDR3 is TGTGCCAGCAGTTACGTCGCAGGGGGGGAGACCCAGTACTTC. Encoded protein: CASSYVAGGETQYF.

V gene TRBV9 combines with J gene TRBJ2-7; perhaps TRBD2 as D (6 bases). The CDR3 runs 15 residues. V gave up 0 bases and J gave up 3 bases, with 13 bases separating them. The germline gives CDR1 SGDLS, CDR2 YYNGEE. CDR3 in amino acids: CASSVEGTGSYEQYF. Here the CDR3 DNA reads TGTGCCAGCAGCGTAGAGGGGACTGGGAGCTACGAGCAGTACTTC.

This clone was seen a handful of times. The rearrangement joins TRBV11-1 to TRBJ2-1, with D maybe TRBD1 (5 bases). The CDR3 totals 15 residues. Germline values: CDR1 SGHAT, CDR2 FQDESV (reference sequence). The V end was cut by 1 base, the J end by 0 bases, with 7 bases between. The CDR3, as DNA: TGTGCCAGCAGCTTAGTCCAGGGCTCCTACAATGAGCAGTTCTTC. Its translation: CASSLVQGSYNEQFF. Supplemented by reference TRBV11-1 and TRBJ2-1, the full variable domain reads EAEVAQSPRYKITEKSQAVAFWCDPISGHATLYWYRQILGQGPELLVQFQDESVVDDSQLPKDRFSAERLKGVDSTLKIQPAELGDSAMYLCASSLVQGSYNEQFFGPGTRLTVL.

This chain uses TRBV6-6 with TRBJ2-1; 10 bases are a match to TRBD2. The V segment lost 5 bases and the J segment 8 bases; nucleotides outside the gene matches: 9. The CDR3 has 15 amino acids. Germline V lookup: CDR1 MNHNY, CDR2 SVGAGI (reference sequence). In DNA form, the CDR3 reads TGTGCCAGCAGTCTTCTAGCGGGAGTATTCGATGAGCAGTTCTTC. Residues: CASSLLAGVFDEQFF.

The chain is built from TRBV11-3 and TRBJ2-1; D ambiguous. Germline assignment: CDR1 SGHNT and CDR2 YENEEA. With 5 bases removed from V and 5 bases from J, the gap between germline ends came to 10 bases. The CDR3 is made up of 13 amino acids. The CDR3 protein is CASSPGPNNEQFF. CDR3 nucleotide sequence: TGTGCCAGCAGCCCTGGCCCAAACAATGAGCAGTTCTTC.

CDR3 in amino acids: CASSLGLAGGDTQYF. In DNA form, the CDR3 reads TGTGCCAGCAGCCTGGGACTAGCGGGAGGAGATACGCAGTATTTT. V is TRBV9 and J is TRBJ2-3; 15 bases fit TRBD2. This CDR3 is built from 15 residues. Trimming removed 4 bases from V and 5 bases from J; junction bases left unmatched: 2. The V gene's germline CDR1 is SGDLS and CDR2 YYNGEE.

The gene calls are TRBV9 and TRBJ2-7; 9 positions agree with TRBD2. With V trimmed by 4 bases and J by 3 bases, 5 bases remained unmatched. This CDR3 has 14 residues. The germline V gene has CDR1 SGDLS and CDR2 YYNGEE. CDR3: CASSRTSGYYEQYF. The CDR3 bases are TGTGCCAGCAGCCGCACTAGCGGGTACTACGAGCAGTACTTC.

This clone appeared a single time. The V gene is TRBV7-3, the J gene TRBJ2-1, with TRBD2 matching over 14 bases. V dropped 5 bases and J dropped 7; count of bases not matched to a gene: 7. The germline V gene encodes CDR1 SGHTA and CDR2 FQGTGA. The CDR3 length is 16 residues. CDR3 loop: CASSIRTSGGQNEQFF. In nucleotides, the CDR3 is TGTGCCAGCAGCATTCGGACTAGCGGGGGGCAGAATGAGCAGTTCTTC.

The CDR3: CASSLITSGRRGELFF. DNA for the CDR3: TGTGCCAGCAGCTTAATCACGAGCGGGAGGCGCGGGGAGCTGTTTTTT. V usage is TRBV7-6 and J usage is TRBJ2-2; 9 bases are shared with TRBD2. The germline V gene has CDR1 SGHVS and CDR2 FNYEAQ. V was clipped by 2 bases and J by 7 bases; unmatched bases: 8. This CDR3 contains 16 residues.

The chain carries TRBV6-5 and TRBJ1-1; a possible D gene is TRBD1 (5 bases). This CDR3 is built from 13 residues. Germline CDR1 reads MNHEY; CDR2 reads SVGAGI. Between the trimmed V and J ends, which lost 6 bases and 4 bases, there was a span of 12 bases. In DNA form, the CDR3 reads TGTGCCAGCAGCCGCAGGGTGGGCACTGAAGCTTTCTTT. Translation gives CASSRRVGTEAFF.

This chain joins TRBV11-1 and TRBJ2-2; the match to TRBD2 covers 13 bases. The CDR3 is 16 amino acids. J was trimmed by 7 bases and V by 5 bases; bases with no gene match: 7. In germline, CDR1 is SGHAT, CDR2 FQDESV (reference sequence). The chain's CDR3 is CASSATSGGAFGELFF. The CDR3, as DNA: TGTGCCAGCAGCGCCACTAGCGGGGGGGCCTTCGGGGAGCTGTTTTTT.

The chain is built from TRBV28 and TRBJ1-1, with D possibly matching TRBD1 (5 bases). The germline V gene encodes CDR1 MDHEN and CDR2 SYDVKM. V gave up 8 bases and J gave up 5 bases, with 12 bases separating them. This CDR3 comprises 12 residues. The CDR3 DNA is TGTGCCAGCCGCCAGGGTATAACTGAAGCTTTCTTT. Translated: CASRQGITEAFF.